This T cell receptor beta chain came from a study of blood T cell repertoires in COVID-19. CDR1 is SGHRS and CDR2 is YFSETQ in the germline V gene. The junction had 5 bases not matched to a gene; V was cut back by 7 bases and J by 5 bases. The CDR3 consists of 14 residues. The method was immunoSEQ multiplex PCR; TCRdb's version includes in-frame clones alone and lacks a portion of them. Of more than 95,000 clones listed, 87% are singletons. The receptor comes from a human donor in a cohort sampled during active COVID-19. Material: peripheral blood. V gene TRBV5-1 combines with J gene TRBJ2-2, with 10 bases matching TRBD2. The CDR3 nucleotides read TGCGCCAGCGAGGCACTAGCGGGGACCGGGGAGCTGTTTTTT. Protein sequence: CASEALAGTGELFF.